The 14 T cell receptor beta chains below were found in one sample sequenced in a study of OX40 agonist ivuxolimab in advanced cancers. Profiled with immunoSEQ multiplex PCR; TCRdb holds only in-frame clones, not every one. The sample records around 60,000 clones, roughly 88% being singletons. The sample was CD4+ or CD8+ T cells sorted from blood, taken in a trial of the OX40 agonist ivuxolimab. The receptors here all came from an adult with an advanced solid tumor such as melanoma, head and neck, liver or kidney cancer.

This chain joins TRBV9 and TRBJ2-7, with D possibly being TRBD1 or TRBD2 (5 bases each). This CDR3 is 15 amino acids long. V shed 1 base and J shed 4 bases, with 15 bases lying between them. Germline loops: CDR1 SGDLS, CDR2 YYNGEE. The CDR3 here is CASSVNDGAAYEQYF. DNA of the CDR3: TGTGCCAGCAGCGTAAATGACGGGGCCGCTTACGAGCAGTACTTC.

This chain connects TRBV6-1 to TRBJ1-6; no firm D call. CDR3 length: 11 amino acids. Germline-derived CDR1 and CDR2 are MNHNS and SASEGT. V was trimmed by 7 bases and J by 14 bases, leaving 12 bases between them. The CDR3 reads CASKRGSSLHF. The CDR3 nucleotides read TGTGCCAGCAAGAGAGGGTCCTCCCTCCACTTT.

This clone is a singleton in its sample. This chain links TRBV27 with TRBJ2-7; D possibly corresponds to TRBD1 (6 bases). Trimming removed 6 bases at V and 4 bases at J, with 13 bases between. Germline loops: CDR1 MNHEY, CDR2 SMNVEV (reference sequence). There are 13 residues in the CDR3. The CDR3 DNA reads TGTGCCAGCAGGTCGGGACACCTTTACGAGCAGTACTTC. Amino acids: CASRSGHLYEQYF.

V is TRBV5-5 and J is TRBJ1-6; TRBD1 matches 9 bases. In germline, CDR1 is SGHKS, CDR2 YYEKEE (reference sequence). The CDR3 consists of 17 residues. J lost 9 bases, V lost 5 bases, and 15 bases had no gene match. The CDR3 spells CASSSRTGASGGSPLHF. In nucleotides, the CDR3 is TGTGCCAGCAGTTCTCGGACAGGGGCCTCAGGGGGTTCACCCCTCCACTTT.

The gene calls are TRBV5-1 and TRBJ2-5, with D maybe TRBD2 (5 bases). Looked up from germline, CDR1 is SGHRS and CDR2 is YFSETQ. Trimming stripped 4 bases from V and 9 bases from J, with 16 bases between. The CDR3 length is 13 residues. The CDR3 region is CASSRGPGAAQYF. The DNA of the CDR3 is TGCGCCAGCAGCCGAGGGCCTGGCGCGGCCCAGTACTTC.

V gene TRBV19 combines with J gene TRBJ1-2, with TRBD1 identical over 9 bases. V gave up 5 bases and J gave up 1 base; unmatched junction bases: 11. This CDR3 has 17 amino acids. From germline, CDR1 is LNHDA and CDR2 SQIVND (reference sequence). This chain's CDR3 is CASSAFRQGQGNYGYTF. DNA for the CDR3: TGTGCCAGTAGTGCCTTCCGGCAGGGACAGGGTAACTATGGCTACACCTTC.

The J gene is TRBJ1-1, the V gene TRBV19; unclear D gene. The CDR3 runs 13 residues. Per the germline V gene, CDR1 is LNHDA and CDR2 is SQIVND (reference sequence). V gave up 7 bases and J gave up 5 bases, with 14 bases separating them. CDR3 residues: CASTRDMGTEAFF. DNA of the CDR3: TGTGCCAGTACACGGGATATGGGGACTGAAGCTTTCTTT.

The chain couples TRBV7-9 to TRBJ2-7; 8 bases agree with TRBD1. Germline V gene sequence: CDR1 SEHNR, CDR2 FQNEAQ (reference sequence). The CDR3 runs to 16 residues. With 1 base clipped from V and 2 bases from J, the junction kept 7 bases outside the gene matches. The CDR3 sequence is CASSLVNRGRPYEQYF. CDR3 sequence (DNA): TGTGCCAGCAGCTTAGTCAACAGGGGGAGACCCTACGAGCAGTACTTC.

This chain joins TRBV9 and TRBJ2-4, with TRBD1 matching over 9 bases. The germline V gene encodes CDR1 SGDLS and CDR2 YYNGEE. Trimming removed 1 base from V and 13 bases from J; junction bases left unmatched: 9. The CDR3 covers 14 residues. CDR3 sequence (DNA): TGTGCCAGCAGCGTACTTCCCGGGACAGGGTTGCAGTACTTC. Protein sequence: CASSVLPGTGLQYF.

The CDR3 sequence: CASSYGRGNEQYF. The CDR3 DNA follows: TGTGCCAGCAGTTATGGGAGGGGAAACGAGCAGTACTTC. This sequence joins TRBV6-6 and TRBJ2-7; TRBD2 matches 7 bases. CDR1 and CDR2 (germline): MNHNY, SVGAGI (reference sequence). This CDR3 has 13 amino acids. The V segment lost 3 bases and the J segment 5 bases; nucleotides outside the gene matches: 4.

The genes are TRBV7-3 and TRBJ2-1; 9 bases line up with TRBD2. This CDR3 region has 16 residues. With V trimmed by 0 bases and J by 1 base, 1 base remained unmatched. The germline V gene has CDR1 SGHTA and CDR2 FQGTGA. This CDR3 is CASSLTAGGSYNEQFF. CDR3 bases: TGTGCCAGCAGCTTAACCGCGGGGGGGTCCTACAATGAGCAGTTCTTC. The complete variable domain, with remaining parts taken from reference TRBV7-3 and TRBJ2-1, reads GAGVSQTPSNKVTEKGKYVELRCDPISGHTALYWYRQSLGQGPEFLIYFQGTGAADDSGLPNDRFFAVRPEGSVSTLKIQRTERGDSAVYLCASSLTAGGSYNEQFFGPGTRLTVL.

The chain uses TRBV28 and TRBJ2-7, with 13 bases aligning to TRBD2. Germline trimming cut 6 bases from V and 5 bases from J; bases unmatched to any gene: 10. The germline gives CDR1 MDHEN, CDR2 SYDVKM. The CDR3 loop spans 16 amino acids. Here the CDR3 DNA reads TGTGCCAGCAGGGATGGGGGACTAGCGGGGCTTAACGAGCAGTACTTC. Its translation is CASRDGGLAGLNEQYF.

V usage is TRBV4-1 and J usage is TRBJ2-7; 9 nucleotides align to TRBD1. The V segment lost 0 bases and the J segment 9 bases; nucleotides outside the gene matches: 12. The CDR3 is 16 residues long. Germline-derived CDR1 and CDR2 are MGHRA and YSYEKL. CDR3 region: CASSQEGQGRRDGQYF. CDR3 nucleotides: TGCGCCAGCAGCCAAGAAGGACAGGGGAGACGGGACGGGCAGTACTTC.

CDR3 DNA: TGTGCCAGCAGTTCAAACCGGGGGGACACTGAAGCTTTCTTT. Protein: CASSSNRGDTEAFF. The rearrangement uses TRBV6-1 and TRBJ1-1; TRBD1 is a possible D gene (5 bases). Germline V gives CDR1 MNHNS, CDR2 SASEGT. This CDR3 spans 14 amino acids. The ends were cut back, 5 bases at V and 3 bases at J, with 13 bases in the middle.